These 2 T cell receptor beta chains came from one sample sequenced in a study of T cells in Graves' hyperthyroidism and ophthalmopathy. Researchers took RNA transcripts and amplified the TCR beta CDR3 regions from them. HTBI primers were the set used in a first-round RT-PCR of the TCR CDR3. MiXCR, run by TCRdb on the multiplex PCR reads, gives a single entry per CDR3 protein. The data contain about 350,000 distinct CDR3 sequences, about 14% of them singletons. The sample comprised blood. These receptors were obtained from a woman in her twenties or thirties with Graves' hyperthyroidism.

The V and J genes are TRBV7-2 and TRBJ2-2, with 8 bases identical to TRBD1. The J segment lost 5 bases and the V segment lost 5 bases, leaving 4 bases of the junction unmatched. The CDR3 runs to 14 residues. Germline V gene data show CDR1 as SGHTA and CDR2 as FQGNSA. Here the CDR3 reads CASSPGQVTGELFF. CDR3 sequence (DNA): TGTGCCAGCAGCCCGGGACAGGTTACCGGGGAGCTGTTTTTT. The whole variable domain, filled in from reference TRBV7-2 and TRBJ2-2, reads GAGVSQSPSNKVTEKGKDVELRCDPISGHTALYWYRQSLGQGLEFLIYFQGNSAPDKSGLPSDRFSAERTGGSVSTLTIQRTQQEDSAVYLCASSPGQVTGELFFGEGSRLTVL.

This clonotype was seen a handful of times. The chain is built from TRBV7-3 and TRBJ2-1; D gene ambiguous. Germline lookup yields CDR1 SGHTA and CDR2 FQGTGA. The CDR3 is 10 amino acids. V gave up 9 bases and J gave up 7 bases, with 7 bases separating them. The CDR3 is CAREHNEQFF. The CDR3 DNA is TGTGCCAGGGAACATAATGAGCAGTTCTTC.